These 5 T cell receptor beta chains share one sample of origin, sequenced in a study of CD4 T cells in relation to SARS-CoV-2 and coronaviruses. These TCRs are of unknown antigen specificity. Unexposed donor CD4+ T cells date from about 2011-2018, before the COVID-19 pandemic. The cells were cultured for roughly 11 days before CD4+ T cells were isolated. Data came from immunoSEQ multiplex PCR; TCRdb stores just in-frame clones and leaves some out. The table records 25,000 to 30,000 clones, roughly four fifths of them present only once. The sequencing input was CD4+ T cells from PBMCs, cultured in vitro. The receptor set was obtained from a human donor in good health.

The chain couples TRBV7-8 to TRBJ1-3; D is unresolved. The ends were cut back, 2 bases at V and 0 bases at J, with 11 bases in the middle. Per germline, CDR1 SGHVS and CDR2 FQNEAQ. This CDR3 is built from 16 residues. CDR3 loop: CASSLLALSSGNTIYF. The DNA of the CDR3 is TGTGCCAGCAGCTTACTTGCACTGAGCTCTGGAAACACCATATATTTT.

The V call is TRBV7-9, the J call TRBJ2-5; 7 bases fit TRBD1. CDR1 is SEHNR, CDR2 FQNEAQ, per germline (reference sequence). With V trimmed by 1 base and J by 5 bases, 1 base remained unmatched. The CDR3 runs to 13 residues. The CDR3 nucleotides read TGTGCCAGCAGCTTAGACAGGGGTGAGACCCAGTACTTC. Amino acids: CASSLDRGETQYF.

This rearrangement joins TRBV12-5 to TRBJ2-7, with 9 bases aligning to TRBD2. CDR3 length: 15 amino acids. V lost 6 bases and J lost 3; bases outside the gene matches: 9. CDR1 LGHNT and CDR2 FRNRAP come from the germline V gene. The CDR3 is CASGWGLAGLYEQYF. The CDR3 DNA is TGTGCTAGTGGCTGGGGGCTAGCGGGACTCTACGAGCAGTACTTC.

The chain carries TRBV6-5 and TRBJ1-2, with a tentative D call TRBD1 (5 bases). Germline loops: CDR1 MNHEY, CDR2 SVGAGI. The CDR3 sequence is 12 residues long. The V and J ends lost 6 bases and 7 bases respectively, with 12 bases between them. The DNA for the CDR3 is TGTGCCAGCAGCAGGGAATCGGGTGGCTACACCTTC. Its translation: CASSRESGGYTF.

The chain has TRBV5-5 and TRBJ2-7; 9 bases agree with TRBD2. The CDR3 spans 19 residues. The germline V gene has CDR1 SGHKS and CDR2 YYEKEE (reference sequence). Losses at the gene ends were 4 bases for V and 5 bases for J; bases not matched to a gene: 22. CDR3 sequence: CASSRNPQRGRDLRDEQYF. The CDR3 DNA reads TGTGCCAGCAGCCGCAACCCCCAACGCGGGAGGGACCTAAGGGACGAGCAGTACTTC.